Listed below are T cell receptor beta chains from one sample, sequenced in a study of cytomegalovirus exposure and HLA in healthy donors. Clones were read by immunoSEQ multiplex PCR, and TCRdb kept only the in-frame ones, dropping some. Of 300,000 or so clones listed, roughly 88% are singletons. The sequencing sample was made of PBMCs. All receptors come from a man aged 25 to 40 in good health and CMV-seronegative. CDR3s include the opening cysteine and the closing phenylalanine or tryptophan. D genes are given only for firm matches. The size of a clone is reported for some rows only, either as once, few or many, or as a class for expanded clones.

>TRBV2|TRBD2|TRBJ2-3|-
CASSAASGGITDTQYF
TGTGCCAGCAGTGCCGCGAGCGGGGGGATCACAGATACGCAGTATTTT
>TRBV6-5|-|TRBJ2-7|-
CASSYSSSLSGEQYF
TGTGCCAGCAGTTACTCGAGCTCTCTATCCGGTGAGCAGTACTTC
>TRBV2|TRBD1|TRBJ1-4|-
CASRDRSNEKLFF
TGTGCCAGCCGGGACAGGAGTAATGAAAAACTGTTTTTT
>TRBV27|-|TRBJ2-7|-
CASSFVGNSSYEQYF
TGTGCCAGCAGTTTCGTCGGCAACAGCTCCTACGAGCAGTACTTC
>TRBV15|-|TRBJ1-5|-
CATSRDQGREQPQHF
TGTGCCACCAGCAGAGATCAGGGTAGGGAACAGCCCCAGCATTTT
>TRBV5-5|TRBD1|TRBJ2-7|-
CASSLRSRTGSPSYEQYF
TGTGCCAGCAGCTTGAGGTCCCGGACAGGCTCTCCCTCCTACGAGCAGTACTTC
>TRBV27|TRBD1|TRBJ1-2|-
CASRTGDRDSHPSYGYTF
TGTGCCAGCAGAACGGGGGACCGGGACAGCCACCCGTCCTATGGCTACACCTTC
>TRBV6-6|-|TRBJ1-6|-
CASRQPNNSPLHF
TGTGCCAGTAGACAGCCTAATAATTCACCCCTCCACTTT
>TRBV6-5|-|TRBJ2-5|-
CASSYSATDQETQYF
TGTGCCAGCAGTTACTCTGCGACAGATCAAGAGACCCAGTACTTC
>TRBV6-1|-|TRBJ1-1|-
CASREPGDAMNTEAFF
TGTGCCAGCAGAGAACCGGGGGACGCTATGAACACTGAAGCTTTCTTT
>TRBV27|TRBD2|TRBJ2-2|-
CASKGLAGSGLWGTGELFF
TGTGCCAGCAAGGGACTAGCGGGGTCGGGCTTGTGGGGCACCGGGGAGCTGTTTTTT
>TRBV10-2|-|TRBJ2-3|-
CASRAGGTDTQYF
TGCGCCAGCAGAGCAGGGGGCACAGATACGCAGTATTTT
>TRBV28|TRBD1|TRBJ1-4|-
CATGQGVEKLFF
TGTGCCACTGGACAGGGTGTCGAAAAACTGTTTTTT
>TRBV18|-|TRBJ1-1|-
CASSPQIPSAKEAFF
TGTGCCAGCTCACCACAAATCCCTAGTGCGAAAGAAGCTTTCTTT
>TRBV19|-|TRBJ2-3|-
CASSVQGGTDTQYF
TGTGCCAGTAGTGTTCAGGGTGGGACAGATACGCAGTATTTT
>TRBV7-2|TRBD2|TRBJ2-3|-
CASSPGTSGGANTQYF
TGTGCCAGCAGCCCCGGGACTAGCGGGGGGGCAAATACGCAGTATTTT
>TRBV5-1|TRBD1|TRBJ1-1|-
CASRSEVWDRGNTEAFF
TGCGCCAGCAGATCCGAAGTATGGGACAGGGGGAACACTGAAGCTTTCTTT
>TRBV6-1|-|TRBJ2-1|-
CASSDISTAPYNEQFF
TGTGCCAGCAGTGATATATCGACAGCACCCTACAATGAGCAGTTCTTC
>TRBV28|TRBD1|TRBJ1-2|-
CASSLPSGTGSGYTF
TGTGCCAGCAGTTTGCCCTCCGGGACAGGGTCTGGCTACACCTTC
>TRBV5-1|TRBD1|TRBJ1-2|-
CASSSRTGLNYGYTF
TGCGCCAGCAGTTCCAGGACAGGGCTGAACTATGGCTACACCTTC
>TRBV12-5|TRBD2|TRBJ2-2|-
CASGPPSGGGTGELFF
TGTGCTAGTGGGCCCCCGAGCGGGGGCGGAACCGGGGAGCTGTTTTTT
>TRBV5-4|-|TRBJ2-7|-
CASSLAGGTYEQYF
TGTGCCAGCAGCTTGGCCGGGGGAACCTACGAGCAGTACTTC
>TRBV14|TRBD2|TRBJ2-1|-
CASSRGTSGGAAYNEQFF
TGTGCCAGCAGCCGCGGGACTAGCGGGGGGGCCGCCTACAATGAGCAGTTCTTC
>TRBV7-9|-|TRBJ2-1|once
CASSPSDRDPLNEQFF
TGTGCCAGCAGCCCGTCGGACAGAGACCCTCTCAATGAGCAGTTCTTC
>TRBV11-2|-|TRBJ1-5|-
CASSLGGGGNQPQHF
TGTGCCAGCAGCTTAGGAGGAGGGGGCAATCAGCCCCAGCATTTT
>TRBV4-1|TRBD2|TRBJ2-7|-
CASSQGAGGLYEQYF
TGCGCCAGCAGCCAGGGAGCGGGGGGGCTCTACGAGCAGTACTTC
>TRBV12-5|TRBD2|TRBJ2-7|few
CASGSGRDEQYF
TGTGCTAGTGGTTCGGGGAGGGACGAGCAGTACTTC
>TRBV6-5|TRBD1|TRBJ1-1|few
CASSNRGDRTEAFF
TGTGCCAGCAGTAACAGGGGGGACCGCACTGAAGCTTTCTTT
>TRBV6-1|TRBD1|TRBJ2-1|once
CASSEVLSTGGYYNEQFF
TGTGCCAGCAGTGAAGTTCTTTCGACAGGGGGATACTACAATGAGCAGTTCTTC
>TRBV6-1|TRBD1|TRBJ2-7|once
CASSLETGSYEQYF
TGTGCCAGCAGTCTAGAGACAGGGTCCTACGAGCAGTACTTC
>TRBV19|-|TRBJ1-1|-
CASSIGGSNTEAFF
TGTGCCAGTAGTATCGGGGGATCGAACACTGAAGCTTTCTTT
>TRBV12-5|TRBD1|TRBJ1-6|-
CASGAPGTVNSPLHF
TGTGCTAGTGGCGCACCCGGGACAGTTAATTCACCCCTCCACTTT
>TRBV10-3|TRBD1|TRBJ1-5|-
CAISESDRGSNQPQHF
TGTGCCATCAGTGAGTCAGACAGGGGAAGCAATCAGCCCCAGCATTTT
>TRBV11-3|TRBD1|TRBJ1-3|-
CASSQGGEGNTIYF
TGTGCCAGCAGCCAAGGGGGCGAGGGAAACACCATATATTTT
>TRBV9|-|TRBJ2-3|-
CASTPPSGSTDTQYF
TGTGCCAGCACGCCCCCCAGCGGCAGCACAGATACGCAGTATTTT
>TRBV5-8|TRBD1|TRBJ2-5|-
CASSLTLTGRVGETQYF
TGTGCCAGCAGCTTAACTCTGACAGGGCGGGTCGGGGAGACCCAGTACTTC
>TRBV6-1|-|TRBJ1-5|-
CASSESPRSYQPQHF
TGTGCCAGCAGTGAAAGTCCCAGGTCCTATCAGCCCCAGCATTTT
>TRBV7-8|-|TRBJ1-5|-
CASSFGAGENQPQHF
TGTGCCAGCAGCTTTGGGGCCGGCGAAAATCAGCCCCAGCATTTT
>TRBV5-1|-|TRBJ2-1|few
CASSSGTLPFF
TGCGCCAGCAGCTCAGGGACACTCCCGTTCTTC
>TRBV13|TRBD1|TRBJ2-7|-
CASSPRGQGHEQYF
TGTGCCAGCAGCCCACGGGGACAGGGCCACGAGCAGTACTTC
>TRBV5-8|-|TRBJ1-2|-
CASSLEIGAGLNYGYTF
TGTGCCAGCAGCTTGGAAATTGGGGCAGGGCTTAACTATGGCTACACCTTC
>TRBV6-1|-|TRBJ2-2|-
CASSEARGYTGELFF
TGTGCCAGCAGTGAAGCGCGCGGTTACACCGGGGAGCTGTTTTTT
>TRBV5-1|TRBD2|TRBJ2-5|-
CASSPSGVQETQYF
TGCGCCAGCAGCCCAAGCGGGGTCCAAGAGACCCAGTACTTC
>TRBV5-5|-|TRBJ2-5|-
CASSFLRQRSQETQYF
TGTGCCAGCAGCTTCTTGCGACAGCGATCTCAAGAGACCCAGTACTTC
>TRBV27|TRBD1|TRBJ1-6|few
CASSSPDREHGSPLHF
TGTGCCAGCAGTTCCCCGGACAGGGAACACGGTTCACCCCTCCACTTT
>TRBV19|TRBD1|TRBJ2-1|-
CASSTTGGNEQFF
TGTGCCAGTAGTACTACAGGGGGCAATGAGCAGTTCTTC
>TRBV7-8|-|TRBJ2-5|few
CASSARETQYF
TGTGCCAGCAGCGCACGGGAGACCCAGTACTTC
>TRBV7-9|TRBD1|TRBJ2-7|-
CASSLEQDRAYEQYF
TGTGCCAGCAGCTTAGAGCAGGACAGGGCCTACGAGCAGTACTTC
>TRBV4-3|TRBD2|TRBJ2-2|-
CASSQGTSGGNTGELFF
TGCGCCAGCAGCCAAGGGACTAGCGGGGGGAACACCGGGGAGCTGTTTTTT
>TRBV7-2|TRBD1|TRBJ1-1|-
CASSLGRTGPAFF
TGTGCCAGCAGCTTAGGGAGGACAGGGCCAGCTTTCTTT
>TRBV5-6|TRBD2|TRBJ2-7|-
CASSLGGSSYEQYF
TGTGCCAGCAGCTTGGGCGGGAGCTCCTACGAGCAGTACTTC
>TRBV11-2|TRBD2|TRBJ2-7|-
CASSLGSGRAIAYEQYF
TGTGCCAGCAGCTTGGGGTCAGGGAGGGCTATCGCCTACGAGCAGTACTTC
>TRBV15|-|TRBJ2-7|-
CATSIGQNAPYEQYF
TGTGCCACCAGCATAGGACAGAATGCCCCCTACGAGCAGTACTTC
>TRBV5-4|TRBD1|TRBJ1-2|-
CASSLDRGGDTF
TGTGCCAGCAGCTTGGACAGGGGGGGAGACACCTTC